What follows is one TCR beta chain and its context. Its antigen is still unknown. This sample is drawn from a study of CXCR3-negative and CXCR3-positive naive CD8 T cells. Turning to the study itself: Overall TRB read output was about 140 million, and each library contained about 1.5 +/- 0.3 million reads.

CDR3 length: 12 amino acids. CDR1 SNHLY and CDR2 FYNNEI come from the germline V gene. The TRB cDNA libraries were prepared by 5' RACE with UMI labels. TCRdb processed the 5' RACE reads again and assigns one entry to each CDR3 protein, with no DNA. There are tens of thousands of distinct CDR3 sequences in the sample, with approximately 0.53% held by the top ten. Study results and caveats: Naive cells with CXCR3 showed TRB CDR3s that were more hydrophobic than those in CXCR3-negative naive cells. With surface CD5 comparable between naive subsets, TCR strength was estimated using properties derived from the TRB CDR3. For memory CD8+ cells diversity was much lower, but both naive subsets had comparably high diversity.

The clonotype was recovered from a human donor in good health. Some clones in this sample may be carry-over from other donors' samples. Input material: naive CXCR3+ CD8+ T cells from blood. This sample's subset: CD45RO-CCR7+CD27+CD95- naive CD8+ T cells expressing CXCR3 (TNR3+). The V gene is TRBV2, the J gene TRBJ2-3; the TCRdb call, TRBD1, lacks DNA for checking. CDR3 loop: CSKGVGTDTQYF.